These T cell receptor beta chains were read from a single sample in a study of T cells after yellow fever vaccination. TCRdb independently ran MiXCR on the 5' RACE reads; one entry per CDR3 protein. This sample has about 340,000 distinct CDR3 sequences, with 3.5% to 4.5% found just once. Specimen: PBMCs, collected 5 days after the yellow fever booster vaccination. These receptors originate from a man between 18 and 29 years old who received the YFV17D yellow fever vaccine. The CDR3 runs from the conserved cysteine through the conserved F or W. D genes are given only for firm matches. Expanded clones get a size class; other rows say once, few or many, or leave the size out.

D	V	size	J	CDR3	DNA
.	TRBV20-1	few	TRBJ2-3	CSARGPKTADTQYF	TGCAGTGCCCGGGGCCCGAAAACTGCAGATACGCAGTATTTT
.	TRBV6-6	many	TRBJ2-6	CASRRPNSGANVLTF	TGTGCCAGCAGGCGACCAAACTCTGGGGCCAACGTCCTGACTTTC
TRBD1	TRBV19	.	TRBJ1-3	CASSPGTAALSGNTIYF	TGTGCCAGTAGTCCCGGGACAGCCGCCCTTTCTGGAAACACCATATATTTT
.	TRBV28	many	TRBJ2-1	CASSFSLALYNEQFF	TGTGCCAGCAGTTTCTCGCTGGCCCTTTACAATGAGCAGTTCTTC
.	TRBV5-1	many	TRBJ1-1	CASSLGASPTEAFF	TGCGCCAGCAGCTTGGGAGCTAGCCCCACTGAAGCTTTCTTT
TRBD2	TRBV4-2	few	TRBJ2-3	CASTLGTSGGLSTDTQYF	TGTGCCAGCACCCTCGGGACTAGCGGGGGGCTAAGCACAGATACGCAGTATTTT
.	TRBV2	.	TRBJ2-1	CASSENGARYNEQFF	TGTGCCAGCAGTGAGAACGGGGCGCGGTACAATGAGCAGTTCTTC
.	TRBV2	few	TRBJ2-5	CASSDNFREGTQYF	TGTGCCAGCAGTGACAACTTCAGGGAAGGGACCCAGTACTTC
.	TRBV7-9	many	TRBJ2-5	CASSPAQGGEETQYF	TGTGCCAGCAGCCCCGCCCAGGGGGGGGAAGAGACCCAGTACTTC
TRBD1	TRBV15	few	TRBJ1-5	CATSRDRRGRNQPQHF	TGTGCCACCAGCAGAGATAGGAGGGGGCGGAATCAGCCCCAGCATTTT
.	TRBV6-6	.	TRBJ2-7	CASSPGHPSSYEQYF	TGTGCCAGCAGCCCAGGACACCCGAGCTCCTACGAGCAGTACTTC
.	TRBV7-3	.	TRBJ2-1	CASSFGRYNEQFF	TGTGCCAGCAGCTTCGGCAGATACAATGAGCAGTTCTTC
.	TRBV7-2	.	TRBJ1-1	CASSLRVSDSEAFF	TGTGCCAGCAGCTTAAGGGTATCCGATTCTGAAGCTTTCTTT
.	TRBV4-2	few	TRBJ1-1	CASSQDATGGTTEAFF	TGTGCCAGCAGCCAAGACGCGACGGGGGGAACGACTGAAGCTTTCTTT
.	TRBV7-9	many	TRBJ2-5	CASSLSIKETQYF	TGTGCCAGCAGCTTATCCATCAAAGAGACCCAGTACTTC
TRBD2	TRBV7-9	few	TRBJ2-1	CASSATSGGRGVEQFF	TGTGCCAGCAGCGCGACTAGCGGGGGCCGAGGGGTTGAGCAGTTCTTC
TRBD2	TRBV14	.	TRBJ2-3	CASSLWTSLSTDTQYF	TGTGCCAGCAGCCTTTGGACTAGCCTGAGCACAGATACGCAGTATTTT
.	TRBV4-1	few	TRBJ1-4	CASSREVVEKLFF	TGCGCCAGCAGCCGTGAGGTCGTTGAAAAACTGTTTTTT
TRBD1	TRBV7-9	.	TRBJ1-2	CASSSGQSVPGYTF	TGTGCCAGCAGCTCGGGACAGAGTGTCCCTGGCTACACCTTC
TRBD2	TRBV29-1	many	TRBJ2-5	CSVSSGGWETQYF	TGCAGCGTTAGTAGCGGGGGTTGGGAGACCCAGTACTTC
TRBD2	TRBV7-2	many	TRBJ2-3	CASSLTSGEDTQYF	TGTGCCAGCAGCTTGACTAGCGGGGAGGATACGCAGTATTTT
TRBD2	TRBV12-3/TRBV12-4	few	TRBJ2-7	CASRRGGSSYEQYF	TGTGCCAGCAGACGGGGAGGGAGCTCCTACGAGCAGTACTTC
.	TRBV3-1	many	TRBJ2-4	CASSQGNIQNF	TGTGCCAGCAGCCAGGGGAACATTCAGAACTTC
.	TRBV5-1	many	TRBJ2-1	CASSFTGYRQFF	TGCGCCAGCAGCTTTACAGGGTATCGGCAGTTCTTC
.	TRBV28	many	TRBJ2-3	CASSLQGSDTQYF	TGTGCCAGCAGTTTACAGGGTTCAGATACGCAGTATTTT
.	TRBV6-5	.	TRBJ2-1	CASSYPGKFNEQFF	TGTGCCAGCAGTTACCCGGGAAAATTCAATGAGCAGTTCTTC